This TCR beta chain appears in the sequencing data of a study of T cell responses to AZD1222 COVID-19 vaccine. Study background: Recipients boosted at about 4 weeks or about 12 weeks are pooled.

Study results and caveats: Vaccine-associated CD4 TCRs spanned spike, dominant at 160-218 and 743-854. The repertoires were collected only after the peak T cell response. The study identified only five to seven AZD1222 recipients as seropositive at baseline.

On this clone itself: Antigen unknown.

Data came from immunoSEQ multiplex PCR; TCRdb stores just in-frame clones and leaves some out. The table lists about 92,000 clones, about nine tenths of them singletons, with 10% in the top ten. Germline loops: CDR1 MDHEN, CDR2 SYDVKM. The V end lost 6 bases, the J end lost 7 bases, and 13 bases lay between the germline ends. The CDR3 has 12 residues. The source was peripheral blood, collected on day 0 of AZD1222 vaccination. V gene TRBV28 combines with J gene TRBJ2-7, with unresolved D. The sequence came from an adult in good health. The CDR3 sequence is CASSPSLREQYF. The CDR3 nucleotides read TGTGCCAGCAGCCCCTCACTTAGAGAGCAGTACTTC.